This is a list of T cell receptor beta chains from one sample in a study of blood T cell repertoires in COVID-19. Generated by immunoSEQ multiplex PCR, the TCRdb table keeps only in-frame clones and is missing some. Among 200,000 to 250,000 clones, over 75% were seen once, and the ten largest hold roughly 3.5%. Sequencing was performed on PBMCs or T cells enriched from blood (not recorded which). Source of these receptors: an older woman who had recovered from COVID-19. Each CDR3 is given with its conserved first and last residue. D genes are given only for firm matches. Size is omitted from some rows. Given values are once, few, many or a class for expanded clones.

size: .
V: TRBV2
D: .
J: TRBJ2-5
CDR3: CASSLGAQETQYF
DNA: TGTGCCAGCTCTTTGGGGGCACAAGAGACCCAGTACTTC

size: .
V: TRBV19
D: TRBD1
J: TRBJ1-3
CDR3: CASSSRQDRGAGNTIYF
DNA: TGTGCCAGTAGTTCCCGTCAAGACAGGGGGGCTGGAAACACCATATATTTT

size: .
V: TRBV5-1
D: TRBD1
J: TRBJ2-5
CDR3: CASSLGTGGETQYF
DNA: TGCGCCAGCAGCTTGGGGACAGGGGGGGAGACCCAGTACTTC

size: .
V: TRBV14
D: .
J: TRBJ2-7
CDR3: CASSTNRSSYEQYF
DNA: TGTGCCAGCAGCACAAACAGGAGCTCCTACGAGCAGTACTTC

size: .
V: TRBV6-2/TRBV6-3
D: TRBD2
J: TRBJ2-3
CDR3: CASSLAGGTTDTQYF
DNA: TGTGCCAGCAGTTTGGCGGGGGGAACCACAGATACGCAGTATTTT

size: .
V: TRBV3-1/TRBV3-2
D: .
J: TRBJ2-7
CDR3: CASSQGAGPFYEQYF
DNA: TGTGCCAGCAGCCAAGGGGCAGGGCCCTTCTACGAGCAGTACTTC

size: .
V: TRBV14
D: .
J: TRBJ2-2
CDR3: CASSQVLGRGRSTGELFF
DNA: TGTGCCAGCAGCCAAGTCTTGGGCAGGGGACGAAGCACCGGGGAGCTGTTTTTT

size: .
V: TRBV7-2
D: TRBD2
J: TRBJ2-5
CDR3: CASSSGLAGGPRQETQYF
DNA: TGTGCCAGCAGCTCGGGACTAGCGGGGGGCCCCCGCCAAGAGACCCAGTACTTC

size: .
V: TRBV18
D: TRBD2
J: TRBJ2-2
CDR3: CASSPGTTTGELFF
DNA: TGTGCCAGCTCACCCGGGACTACCACCGGGGAGCTGTTTTTT

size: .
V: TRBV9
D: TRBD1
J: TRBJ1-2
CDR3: CASSPGGVLDYGYTF
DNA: TGTGCCAGCAGCCCAGGGGGCGTTTTAGACTATGGCTACACCTTC

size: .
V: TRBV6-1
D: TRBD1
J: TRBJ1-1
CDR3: CASSDYQGASEAFF
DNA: TGTGCCAGCAGTGATTACCAGGGGGCCTCTGAAGCTTTCTTT

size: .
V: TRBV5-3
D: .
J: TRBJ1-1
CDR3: CARSLVSPRRMNTEAFF
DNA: TGTGCCAGAAGCTTGGTCTCCCCAAGGAGGATGAACACTGAAGCTTTCTTT

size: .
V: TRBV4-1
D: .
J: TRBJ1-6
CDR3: CASSQEYGTYNSPLHF
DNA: TGCGCCAGCAGCCAAGAATATGGCACCTATAATTCACCCCTCCACTTT

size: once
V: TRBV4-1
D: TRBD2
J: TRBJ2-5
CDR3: CASSQDGGARETQYF
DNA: TGCGCCAGCAGCCAAGACGGGGGGGCCCGGGAGACCCAGTACTTC

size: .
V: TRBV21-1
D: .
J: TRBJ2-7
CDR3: CAPGGAYYEQYF
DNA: TGTGCCCCCGGAGGGGCTTACTACGAGCAGTACTTC

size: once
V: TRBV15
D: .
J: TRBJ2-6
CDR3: CATSRDPVQGSGANVLTF
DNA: TGTGCCACCAGCAGAGATCCTGTACAGGGCTCTGGGGCCAACGTCCTGACTTTC

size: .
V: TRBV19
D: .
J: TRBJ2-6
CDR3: CASSIQRQSLAGANVLTF
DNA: TGTGCCAGTAGTATACAGAGACAAAGCCTGGCTGGGGCCAACGTCCTGACTTTC

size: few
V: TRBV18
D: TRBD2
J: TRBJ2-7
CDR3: CASSRLAGVHEQYF
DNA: TGTGCCAGTTCTCGACTAGCGGGAGTCCACGAGCAGTACTTC

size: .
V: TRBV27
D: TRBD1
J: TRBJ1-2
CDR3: CASSLGQGFRYGYTF
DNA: TGTGCCAGCAGTTTGGGACAGGGGTTTCGTTATGGCTACACCTTC

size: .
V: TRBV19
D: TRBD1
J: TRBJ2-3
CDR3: CASRRETGGTDTQYF
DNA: TGTGCCAGTAGAAGGGAAACAGGGGGGACAGATACGCAGTATTTT

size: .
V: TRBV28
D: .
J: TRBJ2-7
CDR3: CASRLGSSSYEQYF
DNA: TGTGCCAGCCGTCTTGGTTCGAGCTCCTACGAGCAGTACTTC

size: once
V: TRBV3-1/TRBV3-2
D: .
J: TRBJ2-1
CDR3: CASSQEVSYNEQFF
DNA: TGTGCCAGCAGCCAAGAAGTTAGCTACAATGAGCAGTTCTTC

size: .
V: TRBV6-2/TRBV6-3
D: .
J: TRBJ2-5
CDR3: CASRPRTGGETQYF
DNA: TGTGCCAGCAGGCCTCGGACAGGAGGGGAGACCCAGTACTTC

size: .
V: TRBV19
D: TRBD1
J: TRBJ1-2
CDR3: CASSIDRGLYGYTF
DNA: TGTGCCAGTAGTATCGACAGGGGACTCTATGGCTACACCTTC

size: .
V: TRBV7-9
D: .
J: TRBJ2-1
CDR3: CASSRISGNEQFF
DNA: TGTGCCAGCAGTCGAATCTCGGGTAATGAGCAGTTCTTC

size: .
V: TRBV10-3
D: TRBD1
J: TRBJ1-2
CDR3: CAISEGTGNYGYTF
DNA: TGTGCCATCAGTGAGGGGACAGGGAACTATGGCTACACCTTC

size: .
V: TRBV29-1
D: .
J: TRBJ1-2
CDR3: CSVEGSRGYSYGYTF
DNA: TGCAGCGTTGAAGGAAGTAGGGGGTACAGCTATGGCTACACCTTC

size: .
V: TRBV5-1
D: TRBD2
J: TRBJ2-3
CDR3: CASSEGLGTDTQYF
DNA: TGCGCCAGCAGCGAGGGACTAGGCACAGATACGCAGTATTTT

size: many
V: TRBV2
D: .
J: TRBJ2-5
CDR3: CASKREQETQYF
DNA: TGTGCCAGCAAGAGGGAACAAGAGACCCAGTACTTC

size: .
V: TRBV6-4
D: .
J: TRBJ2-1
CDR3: CASSDSSTRGNEQFF
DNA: TGTGCCAGCAGTGACTCGTCGACCCGCGGCAATGAGCAGTTCTTC

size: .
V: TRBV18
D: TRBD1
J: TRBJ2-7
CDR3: CASSPGQESYEQYF
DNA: TGTGCCAGCTCACCGGGACAGGAATCCTACGAGCAGTACTTC

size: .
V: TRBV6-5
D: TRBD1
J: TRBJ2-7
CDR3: CATSKGQGSYEQYF
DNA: TGTGCCACCTCGAAGGGACAGGGCTCCTACGAGCAGTACTTC

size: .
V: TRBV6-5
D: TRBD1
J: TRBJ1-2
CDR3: CASRRDRAWGYTF
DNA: TGTGCCAGCAGAAGGGACAGGGCCTGGGGCTACACCTTC

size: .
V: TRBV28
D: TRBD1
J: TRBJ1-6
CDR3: CASSSAGQGKAPLHF
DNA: TGTGCCAGCAGTTCCGCGGGACAGGGAAAAGCACCCCTCCACTTT

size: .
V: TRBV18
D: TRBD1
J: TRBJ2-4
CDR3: CASSPFDRGKGDIQYF
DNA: TGTGCCAGCTCACCCTTCGACAGGGGGAAGGGAGACATTCAGTACTTC

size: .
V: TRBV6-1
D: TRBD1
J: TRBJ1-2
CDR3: CASSDRQGSGYTF
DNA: TGTGCCAGCAGTGACAGACAGGGGTCGGGCTACACCTTC

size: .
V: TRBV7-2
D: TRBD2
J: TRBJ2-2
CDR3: CASRRLAVGELFF
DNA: TGTGCCAGCAGACGACTAGCGGTCGGGGAGCTGTTTTTT